Each of the 12 T cell receptor beta chains below was sequenced from the same sample in a study of cytotoxic CD8 clonotypes in ibrutinib-treated CLL. Assay: immunoSEQ multiplex PCR; the TCRdb copy retains only in-frame clones and omits some. The profile shows approximately 200,000 clones, over 55% of them singletons. Specimen: PBMCs, collected after 24 months of ibrutinib treatment. These receptors were collected from a human donor with chronic lymphocytic leukemia.

This chain links TRBV27 with TRBJ1-2; TRBD1 might be the D (6 bases). V was cut by 5 bases and J by 4 bases, with 14 bases left in between. Germline CDR1 reads MNHEY; CDR2 reads SMNVEV (reference sequence). CDR3 length: 14 amino acids. For the CDR3, the DNA is TGTGCCAGCAGTCCCAGGGACACCGTCTATGGCTACACCTTC. Its protein product is CASSPRDTVYGYTF.

The chain is built from TRBV18 and TRBJ1-2; D is ambiguous. This CDR3 region has 13 residues. CDR1 and CDR2 from the germline V gene are KGHSH and LQKENI. The V end lost 3 bases, the J end lost 6 bases, and 11 bases lay between the germline ends. CDR3: CASSPNEIHGYTF. CDR3 DNA sequence: TGTGCCAGCTCACCCAACGAGATTCATGGCTACACCTTC.

Concerning this clone: Since a much larger clone is just one base distant, this may be a read error. The chain links TRBV11-3 to TRBJ2-2; no firm D call. This CDR3 region has 13 residues. Germline-derived CDR1 and CDR2 are SGHNT and YENEEA. Trimming cost V 2 bases and J 0 bases, with 1 base left between them. The CDR3 DNA sequence: TGTGCCAGCAGCTTAACGAACACCGGGGAGCTGTTTTTT. This gives the protein CASSLTNTGELFF.

The V gene is TRBV7-9, the J gene TRBJ2-7, with 12 bases lining up with TRBD2. J gave up 3 bases and V 5 bases, and 5 bases lay outside the gene matches. The CDR3 has 15 residues. Germline-derived CDR1 and CDR2 are SEHNR and FQNEAQ (reference sequence). CDR3 in amino acids: CASSRTSGTVYEQYF. The CDR3 DNA is TGTGCCAGCAGCAGGACTAGCGGGACAGTCTACGAGCAGTACTTC.

This clone was recorded a few times. The rearrangement uses TRBV7-8 and TRBJ1-1; D is unclear. V lost 5 bases to trimming and J lost 6 bases, with 16 bases between them. In germline, CDR1 is SGHVS, CDR2 FQNEAQ. The CDR3 runs to 14 residues. CDR3 in DNA: TGTGCCAGCAGCCCCAAAGGGAGGACGGCTGAAGCTTTCTTT. Its protein is CASSPKGRTAEAFF. The entire variable domain, with the rest obtained from reference TRBV7-8 and TRBJ1-1, is as follows: GAGVSQSPRYKVAKRGQDVALRCDPISGHVSLFWYQQALGQGPEFLTYFQNEAQLDKSGLPSDRFFAERPEGSVSTLKIQRTQQEDSAVYLCASSPKGRTAEAFFGQGTRLTVV.

This clone was seen just once. This chain connects TRBV4-3 to TRBJ2-1; the D gene is possibly TRBD1 (6 bases). V was shortened by 3 bases and J by 1 base, with 16 bases between the two germline ends. The CDR3 spans 17 residues. The germline CDR1 and CDR2 sequences are LGHNA and YSLEER. Here the CDR3 DNA reads TGCGCCAGCAGCCACCCGCAACAGGGTGTTTCCTACAATGAGCAGTTCTTC. This encodes CASSHPQQGVSYNEQFF.

This clone was recorded only once. V and J are TRBV7-2 and TRBJ2-5; 7 positions match TRBD2. The V and J ends lost 6 bases and 0 bases, in that order; junction bases with no gene match: 4. The CDR3 loop spans 14 amino acids. Germline V gene lookup returns CDR1 SGHTA and CDR2 FQGNSA. CDR3 nucleotides: TGTGCCAGCAGACCAGCGGGAAACCAAGAGACCCAGTACTTC. Its protein product is CASRPAGNQETQYF.

This chain links TRBV7-2 with TRBJ1-1, with D uncertain. CDR1 and CDR2 from the germline V gene are SGHTA and FQGNSA. This CDR3 is 15 amino acids long. With 1 base removed from V and 5 bases from J, the gap between germline ends came to 14 bases. The CDR3 nucleotides read TGTGCCAGCAGCTTAGGGCCGGCCCCGAGAACTGAAGCTTTCTTT. It yields the protein CASSLGPAPRTEAFF.

J is TRBJ1-1 and V is TRBV28, with D unresolved. The CDR3 has 13 amino acids. Looked up from germline, CDR1 is MDHEN and CDR2 is SYDVKM. V was trimmed by 5 bases and J by 0 bases, leaving 7 bases between them. The CDR3 DNA follows: TGTGCCAGCAGTCGCCGGGTGAACACTGAAGCTTTCTTT. The encoded protein is CASSRRVNTEAFF.

This sequence joins TRBV15 and TRBJ2-1; 12 bases map to TRBD2. This CDR3 region has 18 residues. Germline values: CDR1 LNHNV, CDR2 YYDKDF (reference sequence). The V segment lost 0 bases and the J segment 6 bases; nucleotides outside the gene matches: 9. The CDR3 sequence is CATSRDHRASGRANEQFF. In nucleotides, the CDR3 is TGTGCCACCAGCAGAGATCATCGGGCTAGCGGGAGGGCCAATGAGCAGTTCTTC.

The table lists this clone with a count of one. This chain connects TRBV11-2 to TRBJ1-1, with TRBD1 matching 8 bases. Germline V CDR1 and CDR2: SGHAT, FQNNGV. The CDR3 covers 14 residues. The J segment lost 10 bases and the V segment lost 2 bases, leaving 9 bases of the junction unmatched. DNA of the CDR3: TGTGCCAGCAGCTTAATAAGACAGGGGATCGCAGCTTTCTTT. Its protein is CASSLIRQGIAAFF.

This rearrangement joins TRBV5-1 to TRBJ2-7; TRBD2 matches at 15 bases. Germline values: CDR1 SGHRS, CDR2 YFSETQ. V lost 2 bases, J lost 3 bases, and 9 bases stayed unmatched. CDR3 size: 18 residues. The CDR3 spells CASSFRTSGRASVYEQYF. DNA of the CDR3: TGCGCCAGCAGCTTTCGGACTAGCGGGAGGGCCTCGGTCTACGAGCAGTACTTC.